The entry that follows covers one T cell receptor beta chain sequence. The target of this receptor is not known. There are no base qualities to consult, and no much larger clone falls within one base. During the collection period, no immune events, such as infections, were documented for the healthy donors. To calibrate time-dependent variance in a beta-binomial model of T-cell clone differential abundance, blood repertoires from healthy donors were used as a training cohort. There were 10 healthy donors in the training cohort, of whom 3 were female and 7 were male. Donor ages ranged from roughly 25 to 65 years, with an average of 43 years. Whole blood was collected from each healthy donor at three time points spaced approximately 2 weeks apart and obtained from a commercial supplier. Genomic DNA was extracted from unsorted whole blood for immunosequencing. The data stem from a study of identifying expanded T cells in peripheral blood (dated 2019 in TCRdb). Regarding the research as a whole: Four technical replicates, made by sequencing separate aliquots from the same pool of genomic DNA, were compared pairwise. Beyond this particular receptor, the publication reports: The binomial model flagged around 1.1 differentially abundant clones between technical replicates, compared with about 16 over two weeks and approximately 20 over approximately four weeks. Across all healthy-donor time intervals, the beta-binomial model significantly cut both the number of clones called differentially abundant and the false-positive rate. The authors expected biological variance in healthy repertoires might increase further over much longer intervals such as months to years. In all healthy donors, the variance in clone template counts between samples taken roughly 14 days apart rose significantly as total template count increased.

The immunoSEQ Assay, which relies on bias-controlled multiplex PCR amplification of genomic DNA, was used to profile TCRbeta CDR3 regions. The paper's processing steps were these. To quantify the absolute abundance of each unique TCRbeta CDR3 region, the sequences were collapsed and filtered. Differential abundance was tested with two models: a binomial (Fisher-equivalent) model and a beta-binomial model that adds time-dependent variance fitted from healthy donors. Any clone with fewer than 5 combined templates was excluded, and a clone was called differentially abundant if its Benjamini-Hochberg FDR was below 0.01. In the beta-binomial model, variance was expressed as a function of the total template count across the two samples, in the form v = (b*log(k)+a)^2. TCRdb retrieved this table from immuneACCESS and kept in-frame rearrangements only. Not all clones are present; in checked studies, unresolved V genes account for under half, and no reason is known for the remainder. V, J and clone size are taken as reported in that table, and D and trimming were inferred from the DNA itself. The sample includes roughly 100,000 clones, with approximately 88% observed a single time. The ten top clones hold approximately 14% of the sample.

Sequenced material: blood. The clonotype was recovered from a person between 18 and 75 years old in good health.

The CDR3 has the sequence CASSWDRGGEQFF. The nucleotide sequence reads TGTGCCAGCAGTTGGGACAGGGGGGGTGAGCAGTTCTTC. The chain employs TRBV27 and TRBJ2-1, with 11 bases aligning to TRBD1. V loses 4 bases at its end and J loses 9 bases; junction bases beyond the gene matches: 2. The CDR3 starts with the cysteine, ends with the phenylalanine, and has 13 residues. Kept here is only the CDR3 DNA, which spans 39 bases and is read in frame from base 1. Sequences MNHEY (CDR1) and SMNVEV (CDR2) are obtained from the germline V gene (reference sequence).